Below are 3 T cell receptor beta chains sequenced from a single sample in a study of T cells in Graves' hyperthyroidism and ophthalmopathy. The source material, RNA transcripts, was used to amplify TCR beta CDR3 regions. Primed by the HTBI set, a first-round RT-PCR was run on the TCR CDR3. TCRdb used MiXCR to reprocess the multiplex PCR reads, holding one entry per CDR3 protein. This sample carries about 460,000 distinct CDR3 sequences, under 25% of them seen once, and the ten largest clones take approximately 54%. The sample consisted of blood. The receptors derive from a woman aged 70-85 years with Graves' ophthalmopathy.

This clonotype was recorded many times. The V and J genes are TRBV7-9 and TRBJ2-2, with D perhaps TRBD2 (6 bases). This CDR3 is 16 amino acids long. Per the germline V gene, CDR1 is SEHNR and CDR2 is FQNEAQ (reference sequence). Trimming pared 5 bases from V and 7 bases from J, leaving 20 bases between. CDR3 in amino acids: CASSPQLAGSGGELFF. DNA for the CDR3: TGTGCCAGCAGCCCTCAGTTGGCGGGATCCGGCGGGGAGCTGTTTTTT.

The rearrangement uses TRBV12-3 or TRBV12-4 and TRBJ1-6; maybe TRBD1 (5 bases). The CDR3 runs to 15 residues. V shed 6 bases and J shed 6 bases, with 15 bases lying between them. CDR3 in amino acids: CASSLGGSFNSPLHF. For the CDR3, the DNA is TGTGCCAGCAGCCTGGGGGGAAGTTTTAATTCACCCCTCCACTTT.

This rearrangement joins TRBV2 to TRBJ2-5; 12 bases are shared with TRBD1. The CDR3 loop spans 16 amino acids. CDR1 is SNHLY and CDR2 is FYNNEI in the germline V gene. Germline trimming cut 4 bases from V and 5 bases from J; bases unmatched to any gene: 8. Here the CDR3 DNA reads TGTGCCAGCAGTGTGGGGGGACAGGGGGCGGGGGAGACCCAGTACTTC. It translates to CASSVGGQGAGETQYF.